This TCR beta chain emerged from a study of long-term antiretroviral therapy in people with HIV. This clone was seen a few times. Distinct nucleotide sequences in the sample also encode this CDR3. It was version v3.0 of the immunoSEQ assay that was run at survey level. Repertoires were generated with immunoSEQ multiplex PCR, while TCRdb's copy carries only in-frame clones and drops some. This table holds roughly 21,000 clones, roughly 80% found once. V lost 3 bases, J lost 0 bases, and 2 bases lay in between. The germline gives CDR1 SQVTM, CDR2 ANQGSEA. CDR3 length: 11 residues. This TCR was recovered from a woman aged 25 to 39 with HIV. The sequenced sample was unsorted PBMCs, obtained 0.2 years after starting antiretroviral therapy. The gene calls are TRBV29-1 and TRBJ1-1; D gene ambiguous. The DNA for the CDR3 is TGCAGCGTTGACGTGAACACTGAAGCTTTCTTT. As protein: CSVDVNTEAFF.